Shown below are 32 T cell receptor beta chains from a single sample sequenced in a study of cytomegalovirus exposure and HLA in healthy donors. The assay was immunoSEQ multiplex PCR, and TCRdb's table has in-frame clones only and misses some. In the table there are a few hundred thousand clones, about 90% of which are singletons. Sequencing was performed on PBMCs. Receptor source: a woman younger than 30 in good health and CMV-seronegative.

This chain uses TRBV10-3 with TRBJ2-7; no reliable D call. This CDR3 has 14 amino acids. Looked up from germline, CDR1 is ENHRY and CDR2 is SYGVKD. With 0 bases removed from V and 2 bases from J, the gap between germline ends came to 8 bases. The CDR3 sequence is CAISESPVTYEQYF. The DNA of the CDR3 is TGTGCCATCAGTGAGTCTCCGGTTACCTACGAGCAGTACTTC.

This rearrangement joins TRBV23-1 to TRBJ2-7, with a weak D call TRBD2 (6 bases). TRBV23-1 is an open reading frame whose function is uncertain. The CDR3 length is 16 residues. V was pared by 4 bases and J by 2 bases, with 18 bases between. Here the CDR3 DNA reads TGCGCCAGCAGTCCCACCGGGACTCCGTCGCCCTACGAGCAGTACGTC. Its protein product is CASSPTGTPSPYEQYV.

The CDR3 DNA is TGTGCCATCAGTGAGGAACAGGAGGGTGGCTACACCTTC. Translating it yields CAISEEQEGGYTF. J is TRBJ1-2 and V is TRBV10-3; possible D gene TRBD1, 5 bases. The CDR3 totals 13 residues. In germline, CDR1 is ENHRY, CDR2 SYGVKD. The V end was cut by 2 bases, the J end by 7 bases, with 11 bases between.

The chain has TRBV28 and TRBJ1-6; D unclear. V lost 6 bases and J 6 bases, leaving 15 bases between the germline ends. In germline, CDR1 is MDHEN, CDR2 SYDVKM. The CDR3 length is 15 residues. This CDR3 is CASRNDPAVNSPLHF. CDR3 DNA: TGTGCCAGCAGGAACGATCCGGCGGTTAATTCACCCCTCCACTTT.

The chain is built from TRBV7-9 and TRBJ1-6; D unclear. CDR1 and CDR2 (germline): SEHNR, FQNEAQ (reference sequence). Deletions cut 4 bases from V and 8 bases from J, with 12 bases between. The CDR3 sequence is 14 residues long. CDR3 region: CASSSEEGYSPLHF. The CDR3 DNA reads as TGTGCCAGCAGCTCAGAAGAGGGTTATTCACCCCTCCACTTT.

The chain couples TRBV7-2 to TRBJ2-2; D perhaps matches TRBD2 (6 bases). The CDR3 loop spans 14 amino acids. V dropped 2 bases and J dropped 6 bases, with 10 bases sitting between them. Germline CDR1 and CDR2: SGHTA and FQGNSA. CDR3 sequence reads: CASSLMGGAGELFF. CDR3 nucleotide sequence: TGTGCCAGCAGCTTAATGGGGGGAGCCGGGGAGCTGTTTTTT.

The chain carries TRBV7-9 and TRBJ2-6, with 9 bases lining up with TRBD1. The germline V gene encodes CDR1 SEHNR and CDR2 FQNEAQ (reference sequence). There are 18 residues in the CDR3. Trimming took 5 bases from V and 0 from J; bases not matched to a gene: 8. The CDR3 spells CASSHSGTGYSGANVLTF. The CDR3 DNA sequence: TGTGCCAGCAGCCATAGTGGGACAGGGTACTCTGGGGCCAACGTCCTGACTTTC.

The chain combines TRBV6-1 with TRBJ2-7, with a tentative D call TRBD1 (6 bases). Germline V CDR1 and CDR2: MNHNS, SASEGT. The V end was cut by 10 bases, the J end by 3 bases, with 13 bases between. This CDR3 contains 12 residues. The CDR3, as DNA: TGTGCCACTGGACAGACCATCTACGAGCAGTACTTC. Protein sequence: CATGQTIYEQYF.

The chain has TRBV7-8 and TRBJ2-1; 11 bases align to TRBD2. Germline CDR1 reads SGHVS; CDR2 reads FQNEAQ. The CDR3 loop spans 15 amino acids. The V and J ends lost 1 base and 7 bases, in that order; junction bases with no gene match: 3. CDR3 sequence: CASSLEPSGGNEQFF. CDR3 sequence (DNA): TGTGCCAGCAGCTTAGAGCCTAGCGGGGGGAATGAGCAGTTCTTC.

This rearrangement joins TRBV5-8 to TRBJ1-5; 8 positions agree with TRBD1. The CDR3 totals 14 residues. Germline assignment: CDR1 SGHTS and CDR2 YDEGEE. With V trimmed by 9 bases and J by 5 bases, 10 bases remained unmatched. The CDR3 sequence: CATESDRGYQPQHF. The CDR3 DNA follows: TGTGCCACCGAGTCAGACAGGGGTTATCAGCCCCAGCATTTT. The variable domain in full, completed from reference TRBV5-8 and TRBJ1-5, reads EAGVTQSPTHLIKTRGQQATLRCSPISGHTSVYWYQQALGLGLQFLLWYDEGEERNRGNFPPRFSGRQFPNYSSELNVNALELEDSALYLCATESDRGYQPQHFGDGTRLSIL.

The V gene is TRBV6-5, the J gene TRBJ1-3, with D uncertain. Per germline, CDR1 MNHEY and CDR2 SVGAGI. The V and J ends lost 5 bases and 0 bases respectively, with 8 bases between them. This CDR3 contains 14 residues. The CDR3 region is CASSTQLSGNTIYF. The CDR3 DNA reads as TGTGCCAGCAGTACACAGCTCTCTGGAAACACCATATATTTT.

The rearrangement links TRBV7-6 to TRBJ2-5; the D gene is possibly TRBD2 (6 bases). V gave up 3 bases and J gave up 2 bases, with 13 bases separating them. From germline, CDR1 is SGHVS and CDR2 FNYEAQ. The CDR3 is 15 residues long. The chain's CDR3 is CASSFISGSQETQYF. The CDR3 coding sequence is TGTGCCAGCAGCTTTATTTCCGGGAGTCAAGAGACCCAGTACTTC. Full variable domain (outside the CDR3, taken from reference TRBV7-6 and TRBJ2-5): GAGVSQSPRYKVTKRGQDVALRCDPISGHVSLYWYRQALGQGPEFLTYFNYEAQQDKSGLPNDRFSAERPEGSISTLTIQRTEQRDSAMYRCASSFISGSQETQYFGPGTRLLVL.

The chain recombines TRBV30 with TRBJ2-7; 7 positions match TRBD1. V gave up 7 bases and J gave up 5 bases; unmatched junction bases: 8. The length of the CDR3 is 12 residues. CDR1 and CDR2 (germline): GTSNPN, SVGIG (reference sequence). The CDR3 coding sequence is TGTGCCTACGACAGGGAGCTGGACGAGCAGTACTTC. Its protein is CAYDRELDEQYF.

The chain recombines TRBV27 with TRBJ2-7, with TRBD1 as a possible D gene (5 bases). V gave up 2 bases and J gave up 3 bases, with 14 bases separating them. Germline V gives CDR1 MNHEY, CDR2 SMNVEV (reference sequence). The length of the CDR3 is 15 residues. Written as DNA, the CDR3 is TGTGCCAGCAGTTTAAGTCCAGGGCTCGGCTACGAGCAGTACTTC. It yields the protein CASSLSPGLGYEQYF.

The gene calls are TRBV4-1 and TRBJ2-1; TRBD1 matches at 9 bases. The CDR3 extends over 17 amino acids. Germline CDR1 and CDR2: MGHRA and YSYEKL. V shed 3 bases, J shed 0 bases, and the junction held 6 bases outside the gene matches. CDR3 coding DNA: TGCGCCAGCAGCCACCCGGGACAGGGCTACTCCTACAATGAGCAGTTCTTC. Translated, it gives CASSHPGQGYSYNEQFF.

The chain links TRBV11-2 to TRBJ1-1; the D gene is possibly TRBD1 (6 bases). The V gene lost 1 base and the J gene lost 0 bases, with 9 bases spanning the gap. Germline V lookup: CDR1 SGHAT, CDR2 FQNNGV. The CDR3 spans 15 residues. The CDR3 sequence: CASSLGGLLNTEAFF. The CDR3 DNA follows: TGTGCCAGCAGCTTAGGGGGGCTGCTGAACACTGAAGCTTTCTTT.

The chain carries TRBV18 and TRBJ1-6, with D tentatively TRBD1 (6 bases). CDR1 is KGHSH and CDR2 is LQKENI in the germline V gene. Deletions cut 4 bases from V and 8 bases from J, with 12 bases between. This CDR3 is built from 14 residues. CDR3 in DNA: TGTGCCAGCTCACAATACAGGGATGATTCACCCCTCCACTTT. It specifies CASSQYRDDSPLHF. The full variable domain, rest sourced from reference TRBV18 and TRBJ1-6, is NAGVMQNPRHLVRRRGQEARLRCSPMKGHSHVYWYRQLPEEGLKFMVYLQKENIIDESGMPKERFSAEFPKEGPSILRIQQVVRGDSAAYFCASSQYRDDSPLHFGNGTRLTVT.

The chain joins TRBV2 to TRBJ1-5, with D perhaps matching TRBD1 (6 bases). This CDR3 has 16 residues. The V and J ends lost 3 bases and 3 bases respectively, with 15 bases between them. CDR1 is SNHLY and CDR2 is FYNNEI in the germline V gene. CDR3 region: CASSEPGGGYNQPQHF. The CDR3 coding sequence is TGTGCCAGCAGTGAGCCGGGAGGGGGATACAATCAGCCCCAGCATTTT.

The chain has TRBV5-1 and TRBJ1-2; 8 positions match TRBD1. Germline loops: CDR1 SGHRS, CDR2 YFSETQ. The CDR3 is 15 amino acids. Trimming at V came to 0 bases and at J to 3 bases, leaving 4 bases not matched to a gene. As DNA, the CDR3 is TGCGCCAGCAGCTTGGCGGGGACAGGCGACTATGGCTACACCTTC. Protein: CASSLAGTGDYGYTF.

The rearrangement uses TRBV6-1 and TRBJ1-2; D ambiguous. Trimming shortened V by 3 bases and J by 1 base, and 12 bases separated the two germline ends. The CDR3 runs 15 residues. Germline V CDR1 and CDR2: MNHNS, SASEGT. In DNA form, the CDR3 reads TGTGCCAGCAGTGATTCTTCGGGGAGTAACTATGGCTACACCTTC. Protein sequence: CASSDSSGSNYGYTF.

This clone has just one count. This chain links TRBV19 with TRBJ1-5; a weak D match, TRBD1 (6 bases). V shed 10 bases and J shed 0 bases, with 16 bases lying between them. Germline V CDR1 and CDR2: LNHDA, SQIVND (reference sequence). The CDR3 is 15 amino acids. DNA of the CDR3: TGTGCCACGCAACGACAGGATTATAGCAATCAGCCCCAGCATTTT. Its protein is CATQRQDYSNQPQHF.

The chain has TRBV7-3 and TRBJ2-5; tentative D call: TRBD2 (6 bases). The CDR3 extends over 14 amino acids. V was clipped by 4 bases and J by 4 bases, with 13 bases between them. The germline gives CDR1 SGHTA, CDR2 FQGTGA. CDR3 DNA: TGTGCCAGCAGCTCGAACGGGGGTCCAGAGACCCAGTACTTC. Encoded protein: CASSSNGGPETQYF.

This clone has just one count. The CDR3 DNA is TGTGCCAGCAGCTTAGTCCAAATAGACAGGGTGGAAGGAAACACCATATATTTT. Translated: CASSLVQIDRVEGNTIYF. The chain employs TRBV7-6 and TRBJ1-3, with 7 nucleotides matching TRBD1. The CDR3 consists of 18 residues. Germline trimming cut 1 base from V and 4 bases from J; bases unmatched to any gene: 13. Per the germline V gene, CDR1 is SGHVS and CDR2 is FNYEAQ. Combining the CDR3 with reference TRBV7-6 and TRBJ1-3 gives the whole variable domain GAGVSQSPRYKVTKRGQDVALRCDPISGHVSLYWYRQALGQGPEFLTYFNYEAQQDKSGLPNDRFSAERPEGSISTLTIQRTEQRDSAMYRCASSLVQIDRVEGNTIYFGEGSWLTVV.

The J gene is TRBJ2-7, the V gene TRBV7-9, with 11 bases lining up with TRBD2. The germline gives CDR1 SEHNR, CDR2 FQNEAQ (reference sequence). Trimming at V came to 0 bases and at J to 3 bases, leaving 1 base not matched to a gene. CDR3 size: 15 residues. CDR3 DNA: TGTGCCAGCAGCTTAGCTAGCGGGGGGGTCTACGAGCAGTACTTC. This encodes CASSLASGGVYEQYF.

The chain combines TRBV4-1 with TRBJ1-2; 11 nucleotides line up with TRBD1. Germline V gene sequence: CDR1 MGHRA, CDR2 YSYEKL. V was clipped by 3 bases and J by 3 bases; unmatched bases: 6. The CDR3 extends over 16 amino acids. The DNA of the CDR3 is TGCGCCAGCAGCCAGGGACAGGGGGTGTTGGACTATGGCTACACCTTC. Protein sequence: CASSQGQGVLDYGYTF.

The chain has TRBV5-8 and TRBJ2-5; D is undetermined. V was shortened by 0 bases and J by 2 bases, with 8 bases between the two germline ends. The germline V gene encodes CDR1 SGHTS and CDR2 YDEGEE. The CDR3 is 14 residues long. The CDR3 spells CASSLGSFQETQYF. The DNA of the CDR3 is TGTGCCAGCAGCTTGGGGAGTTTTCAAGAGACCCAGTACTTC.

This chain connects TRBV7-9 to TRBJ2-7, with TRBD2 identical over 7 bases. Trimming at V came to 1 base and at J to 4 bases, leaving 7 bases not matched to a gene. CDR1 and CDR2 (germline): SEHNR, FQNEAQ (reference sequence). The CDR3 spans 15 residues. Here the CDR3 DNA reads TGTGCCAGCAGCTTAGGGGCGGGGGAGACTTACGAGCAGTACTTC. Translating gives CASSLGAGETYEQYF.

CDR3 residues: CAWSVHRVPGSGGYDCYTF. Here the CDR3 DNA reads TGTGCCTGGAGTGTACACAGGGTACCGGGGTCCGGGGGGTATGACTGCTACACCTTC. The J gene is TRBJ1-2, the V gene TRBV30, with a possible D match to TRBD1 (6 bases). Germline CDR1 is GTSNPN and CDR2 is SVGIG (reference sequence). The CDR3 length is 19 residues. V was clipped by 0 bases and J by 9 bases, with 32 bases between them.

The rearrangement uses TRBV27 and TRBJ1-1; 7 bases agree with TRBD1. This CDR3 contains 15 residues. The junction had 8 bases not matched to a gene; V was cut back by 7 bases and J by 0 bases. Germline V gene data show CDR1 as MNHEY and CDR2 as SMNVEV (reference sequence). The CDR3, as DNA: TGTGCCAGCACCACCGCCCAGGGGGTGAACACTGAAGCTTTCTTT. It yields the protein CASTTAQGVNTEAFF.

This clone was recorded once. This rearrangement joins TRBV4-1 to TRBJ1-2; D uncertain. V lost 2 bases, J lost 2 bases, and 6 bases lay in between. The CDR3 sequence is 13 residues long. The germline gives CDR1 MGHRA, CDR2 YSYEKL. The CDR3: CASSQSGNYGYTF. The CDR3, as DNA: TGCGCCAGCAGCCAATCCGGGAACTATGGCTACACCTTC.

The chain links TRBV6-5 to TRBJ1-2; D uncertain. Germline assignment: CDR1 MNHEY and CDR2 SVGAGI. CDR3 length: 16 amino acids. V dropped 0 bases and J dropped 2 bases, with 13 bases sitting between them. The CDR3 DNA reads as TGTGCCAGCAGTTACTCGCCGCGCGGAGGGAACTATGGCTACACCTTC. The encoded protein is CASSYSPRGGNYGYTF.

The chain combines TRBV28 with TRBJ2-5; tentative D call: TRBD2 (5 bases). Deletions cut 7 bases from V and 5 bases from J, with 8 bases between. Germline CDR1 MDHEN, CDR2 SYDVKM. This CDR3 spans 11 amino acids. The CDR3, as DNA: TGTGCCAGCACCCGGAGGGAGACCCAGTACTTC. It yields the protein CASTRRETQYF.